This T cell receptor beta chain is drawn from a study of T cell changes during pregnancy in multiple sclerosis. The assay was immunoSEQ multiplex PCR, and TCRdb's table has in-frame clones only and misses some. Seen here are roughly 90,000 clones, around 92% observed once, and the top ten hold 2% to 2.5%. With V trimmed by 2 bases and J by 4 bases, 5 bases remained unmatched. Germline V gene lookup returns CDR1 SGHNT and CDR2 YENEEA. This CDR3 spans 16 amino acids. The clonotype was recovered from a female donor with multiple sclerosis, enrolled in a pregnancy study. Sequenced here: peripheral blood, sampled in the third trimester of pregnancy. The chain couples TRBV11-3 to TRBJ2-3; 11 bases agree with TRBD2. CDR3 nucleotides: TGTGCCAGCAGCTTAACTAGCGGGAGAGAGTCAGATACGCAGTATTTT. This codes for CASSLTSGRESDTQYF.